One and the same sample provided the 30 T cell receptor beta chains below, sequenced in a study of shared clonotypes between healthy human individuals. Clones were read by immunoSEQ multiplex PCR, and TCRdb kept only the in-frame ones, dropping some. The table has about 2.1 million clones, about 93% seen once. Cells designated naive CD8 were CD45RO-negative and were positively selected for CCR7, with terminally differentiated effector memory CD45RA+ cells excluded. Sequencing was performed on naive CD8+ T cells from PBMCs. Source of these receptors: a man between 18 and 29 years old in good health. Some clones in this sample may be carry-over from other donors' samples.

This chain connects TRBV10-3 to TRBJ2-1; possible D gene TRBD2, 6 bases. Trimming removed 5 bases at V and 9 bases at J, with 11 bases between. The germline gives CDR1 ENHRY, CDR2 SYGVKD. The CDR3 consists of 12 residues. DNA of the CDR3: TGTGCCATCAGTACGGGACTTCTTGAGCAGTTCTTC. It is translated as CAISTGLLEQFF.

On this clone: Other nucleotide sequences in the sample specify the same CDR3. The chain employs TRBV5-4 and TRBJ2-2, with D hard to call. V lost 0 bases and J lost 0, with 6 bases in between. The CDR3 is 15 residues long. The V gene's germline CDR1 is SGHNT and CDR2 YYREEE (reference sequence). CDR3 residues: CASSLGHTNTGELFF. The CDR3 nucleotides read TGTGCCAGCAGCTTGGGTCATACGAACACCGGGGAGCTGTTTTTT.

The chain recombines TRBV9 with TRBJ1-3; D unclear. The CDR3 is made up of 16 amino acids. Germline V lookup: CDR1 SGDLS, CDR2 YYNGEE. V lost 0 bases and J 2 bases, leaving 12 bases between the germline ends. Written as DNA, the CDR3 is TGTGCCAGCAGCGTAGGCACCACGTTGACTGGAAACACCATATATTTT. Protein: CASSVGTTLTGNTIYF.

Remarks on this clone: This CDR3 is also generated by other DNA sequences in the sample. The rearrangement uses TRBV27 and TRBJ2-7; 7 bases fit TRBD2. There are 14 residues in the CDR3. The J segment lost 3 bases and the V segment lost 6 bases, leaving 8 bases of the junction unmatched. Germline loops: CDR1 MNHEY, CDR2 SMNVEV (reference sequence). CDR3 loop: CASSSGLSLYEQYF. Written as DNA, the CDR3 is TGTGCCAGCAGCTCGGGACTATCCCTCTACGAGCAGTACTTC.

The chain is built from TRBV7-9 and TRBJ2-7, with D unclear. The V gene lost 5 bases and the J gene lost 2 bases, with 7 bases spanning the gap. Germline V gene lookup returns CDR1 SEHNR and CDR2 FQNEAQ (reference sequence). The CDR3 extends over 12 amino acids. The CDR3 here is CASSPLPYEQYF. The CDR3 bases are TGTGCCAGCAGCCCCCTCCCCTACGAGCAGTACTTC.

Regarding this clone: The same CDR3 can be traced to other DNA sequences in this sample. This chain uses TRBV9 with TRBJ1-1; D not resolved. This CDR3 region has 14 residues. Per germline, CDR1 SGDLS and CDR2 YYNGEE. V was shortened by 0 bases and J by 1 base, with 7 bases between the two germline ends. This CDR3 is CASSVAEGNTEAFF. DNA of the CDR3: TGTGCCAGCAGCGTAGCTGAGGGGAACACTGAAGCTTTCTTT.

The CDR3 loop is CASSPGQGTPGNTIYF. The CDR3 nucleotides are TGTGCCAGCAGCCCAGGACAGGGTACTCCTGGAAACACCATATATTTT. J is TRBJ1-3 and V is TRBV7-9, with 8 bases that match TRBD1. This CDR3 has 16 residues. V dropped 5 bases and J dropped 2; count of bases not matched to a gene: 8. CDR1 is SEHNR and CDR2 is FQNEAQ in the germline V gene (reference sequence).

V and J are TRBV29-1 and TRBJ2-1; 8 positions agree with TRBD2. Germline CDR1 SQVTM, CDR2 ANQGSEA. With V trimmed by 6 bases and J by 6 bases, 10 bases remained unmatched. The CDR3 extends over 14 amino acids. CDR3 amino acids: CSVDGLAVFNEQFF. Written as DNA, the CDR3 is TGCAGCGTAGATGGACTAGCAGTTTTCAATGAGCAGTTCTTC.

The chain carries TRBV19 and TRBJ1-1; 7 nucleotides match TRBD1. The CDR3 loop spans 15 amino acids. In germline, CDR1 is LNHDA, CDR2 SQIVND (reference sequence). After removal of 4 bases from V and 1 base from J, the junction contained 6 bases not matched to a gene. The CDR3, as DNA: TGTGCCAGTAGTACCAGGGACAGCGGGAACACTGAAGCTTTCTTT. It translates to CASSTRDSGNTEAFF. Full variable domain (remainder filled in from reference TRBV19 and TRBJ1-1): DGGITQSPKYLFRKEGQNVTLSCEQNLNHDAMYWYRQDPGQGLRLIYYSQIVNDFQKGDIAEGYSVSREKKESFPLTVTSAQKNPTAFYLCASSTRDSGNTEAFFGQGTRLTVV.

The chain recombines TRBV9 with TRBJ2-7; TRBD1 matches 11 bases. This CDR3 is built from 15 residues. Trimming took 3 bases from V and 4 from J; bases not matched to a gene: 6. In germline, CDR1 is SGDLS, CDR2 YYNGEE. In DNA, the CDR3 is TGTGCCAGCAGCGGGCGGGACAGGGGGGCTTACGAGCAGTACTTC. Residues: CASSGRDRGAYEQYF.

This clone occurred once. This chain joins TRBV4-3 and TRBJ2-1; 14 bases map to TRBD2. The ends lost 2 bases at V and 7 bases at J; junction bases unmatched: 4. The CDR3 runs to 16 residues. Germline CDR1 is LGHNA and CDR2 is YSLEER. Written as DNA, the CDR3 is TGCGCCAGCAGCCAACGACTAGCGGGAGGGAGAAATGAGCAGTTCTTC. The encoded protein is CASSQRLAGGRNEQFF.

The chain couples TRBV27 to TRBJ1-2; no clear D gene. Deletions cut 2 bases from V and 6 bases from J, with 10 bases between. Germline CDR1 reads MNHEY; CDR2 reads SMNVEV (reference sequence). The CDR3 extends over 13 amino acids. The CDR3 region is CASSLVRGNGYTF. Here the CDR3 DNA reads TGTGCCAGCAGTTTAGTCCGGGGAAATGGCTACACCTTC.

This chain joins TRBV27 and TRBJ2-7; the D gene could be TRBD1 or TRBD2 (5 bases each). This CDR3 region has 14 residues. V lost 6 bases and J lost 3, with 15 bases in between. CDR1 MNHEY and CDR2 SMNVEV come from the germline V gene (reference sequence). For the CDR3, the DNA is TGTGCCAGCAGCCAAATCGGGGCACACTACGAGCAGTACTTC. Translation gives CASSQIGAHYEQYF.

About this clone: The same CDR3 arises from other DNA sequences in this sample as well. This chain joins TRBV6-1 and TRBJ2-7, with 7 nucleotides matching TRBD2. This CDR3 is 14 amino acids long. The germline gives CDR1 MNHNS, CDR2 SASEGT. V dropped 5 bases and J dropped 1; count of bases not matched to a gene: 5. The DNA of the CDR3 is TGTGCCAGCAGTCCTCGGGGGGTATCCTACGAGCAGTACTTC. Translation gives CASSPRGVSYEQYF.

The chain has TRBV7-9 and TRBJ2-6; D is ambiguous. From germline, CDR1 is SEHNR and CDR2 FQNEAQ (reference sequence). V was pared by 6 bases and J by 1 base, with 10 bases between. CDR3 size: 15 residues. CDR3 region: CASSGQVSGANVLTF. The DNA of the CDR3 is TGTGCCAGCAGTGGGCAGGTTTCTGGGGCCAACGTCCTGACTTTC.

As DNA, the CDR3 is TGTGCCAGCAGCGCAACGGGCAGGGCCTCTGCTGAAGCTTTCTTT. This translates into CASSATGRASAEAFF. The V and J genes are TRBV6-1 and TRBJ1-1, with D perhaps TRBD1 (5 bases). V was cut by 6 bases and J by 6 bases, with 20 bases left in between. The CDR3 length is 15 residues. The germline CDR1 and CDR2 sequences are MNHNS and SASEGT.

This clone showed up just a few times. The V call is TRBV27, the J call TRBJ1-5; no definite D call. Looked up from germline, CDR1 is MNHEY and CDR2 is SMNVEV (reference sequence). The V gene lost 6 bases and the J gene lost 3 bases, with 15 bases spanning the gap. This CDR3 has 15 residues. Here the CDR3 reads CASSPLPVFNQPQHF. The CDR3 DNA sequence: TGTGCCAGCAGCCCTCTTCCGGTCTTCAATCAGCCCCAGCATTTT.

The chain is built from TRBV5-8 and TRBJ1-3; D remains ambiguous. CDR1 and CDR2 (germline): SGHTS, YDEGEE. V lost 3 bases and J lost 4, with 8 bases in between. The CDR3 consists of 13 residues. CDR3 loop: CASSYTSGNTIYF. As DNA, the CDR3 is TGTGCCAGCAGCTATACCTCCGGAAACACCATATATTTT.

The chain uses TRBV13 and TRBJ2-5, with a possible D match to TRBD1 (6 bases). The CDR3 loop spans 15 amino acids. With 2 bases removed from V and 3 bases from J, the gap between germline ends came to 13 bases. Looked up from germline, CDR1 is PRHDT and CDR2 is FYEKMQ (reference sequence). As DNA, the CDR3 is TGTGCCAGCAGCTTATCCCCCCGGACAGAAGAGACCCAGTACTTC. It translates to CASSLSPRTEETQYF.

V is TRBV28 and J is TRBJ1-2, with D possibly matching TRBD1 (5 bases). Trimming removed 7 bases at V and 5 bases at J, with 20 bases between. This CDR3 spans 15 amino acids. The germline V gene has CDR1 MDHEN and CDR2 SYDVKM. Here the CDR3 reads CASTGRGTVVYGYTF. In nucleotides, the CDR3 is TGTGCCAGCACTGGGAGAGGGACGGTAGTATATGGCTACACCTTC.

The gene calls are TRBV21-1 and TRBJ1-4; the table's D call, TRBD1, was not checked against the DNA. TRBV21-1 is a pseudogene segment. The CDR3 sequence is 14 residues long. This CDR3 is CASSTDSKREKLFF. In DNA, the CDR3 is TGTGCCAGCAGCACGGACAGTAAAAGAGAAAAACTGTTTTTT.

With regard to this clone: The sample contains more than one DNA sequence encoding this CDR3. This sequence joins TRBV9 and TRBJ2-2; D is unclear. The CDR3 totals 13 residues. The germline V gene has CDR1 SGDLS and CDR2 YYNGEE. The V end was cut by 4 bases, the J end by 5 bases, with 9 bases between. The CDR3 DNA reads as TGTGCCAGCAGCCCACCTAGGACCGGGGAGCTGTTTTTT. Translated, it gives CASSPPRTGELFF.

The chain is built from TRBV4-3 and TRBJ2-7; no reliable D call. CDR1 is LGHNA, CDR2 YSLEER, per germline. This CDR3 spans 16 amino acids. V was clipped by 1 base and J by 0 bases, with 13 bases between them. In DNA form, the CDR3 reads TGCGCCAGCAGCCAAGTACCGGTTGACCGCTCCTACGAGCAGTACTTC. Protein: CASSQVPVDRSYEQYF.

This clone was seen a handful of times. The V gene is TRBV5-5, the J gene TRBJ1-5; D is perhaps TRBD1 (6 bases). Germline CDR1 and CDR2: SGHKS and YYEKEE (reference sequence). Trimming took 4 bases from V and 2 from J, leaving 16 bases between them. This CDR3 is 16 amino acids long. The CDR3 here is CASSRRGDIGNQPQHF. Written as DNA, the CDR3 is TGTGCCAGCAGCCGGAGGGGGGACATCGGCAATCAGCCCCAGCATTTT.

The chain joins TRBV4-3 to TRBJ1-6; D not certain. CDR3 size: 14 residues. Per germline, CDR1 LGHNA and CDR2 YSLEER. V lost 1 base and J lost 7, with 8 bases in between. In DNA form, the CDR3 reads TGCGCCAGCAGCCAAGCCTGGGTCAATTCACCCCTCCACTTT. Translated, it gives CASSQAWVNSPLHF.

This rearrangement joins TRBV7-8 to TRBJ2-7; D is perhaps TRBD2 (5 bases). V gave up 1 base and J gave up 1 base, with 11 bases separating them. The CDR3 is made up of 15 amino acids. Germline-derived CDR1 and CDR2 are SGHVS and FQNEAQ. CDR3: CASSLEASKSYEQYF. CDR3 DNA: TGTGCCAGCAGCTTAGAGGCTAGCAAATCCTACGAGCAGTACTTC.

The chain employs TRBV19 and TRBJ2-1; D tentatively reads TRBD1 or TRBD2 (5 bases each). CDR3 size: 16 residues. Germline values: CDR1 LNHDA, CDR2 SQIVND (reference sequence). Trimming stripped 4 bases from V and 4 bases from J, with 17 bases between. As DNA, the CDR3 is TGTGCCAGTAGTACCTCTGGGCAGGGAGCGTACAATGAGCAGTTCTTC. Translation gives CASSTSGQGAYNEQFF.

This clone was seen a single time. This sequence joins TRBV9 and TRBJ2-7, with D perhaps matching TRBD1 or TRBD2 (6 bases each). The CDR3 has 14 amino acids. Germline V gene lookup returns CDR1 SGDLS and CDR2 YYNGEE. Trimming stripped 3 bases from V and 5 bases from J, with 15 bases between. The CDR3 is CASSAEGGADEQYF. The CDR3 nucleotides are TGTGCCAGCAGCGCAGAGGGGGGCGCGGACGAGCAGTACTTC.

This rearrangement joins TRBV5-6 to TRBJ1-4, with 7 bases identical to TRBD1. The trim removed 4 bases at V and 4 bases at J, leaving 7 bases unmatched. The CDR3 length is 15 residues. Germline CDR1 and CDR2: SGHDT and YYEEEE. This chain's CDR3 is CASSPGTALNEKLFF. In DNA, the CDR3 is TGTGCCAGCAGCCCGGGGACAGCCCTTAATGAAAAACTGTTTTTT.

The chain uses TRBV27 and TRBJ2-7; 8 bases are a match to TRBD1. V trimming: 2 bases; J trimming: 2 bases; junction bases outside the gene matches: 11. CDR3 size: 17 residues. Germline-derived CDR1 and CDR2 are MNHEY and SMNVEV (reference sequence). The CDR3 DNA follows: TGTGCCAGCAGTTTAACCCTGGGCAGGGGGCCCGCCTACGAGCAGTACTTC. Residues: CASSLTLGRGPAYEQYF.